The present T cell receptor (beta chain) was sequenced within a study of T cells in Graves' hyperthyroidism and ophthalmopathy. RNA transcripts provided the source from which TCR beta CDR3 regions were amplified. TCR CDR3 underwent first-round RT-PCR with the HTBI primer set. TCRdb re-called the multiplex PCR reads with MiXCR, one entry per CDR3 protein. Of around 690,000 distinct CDR3 sequences in the sample, roughly 17% were seen once. In germline, CDR1 is SNHLY, CDR2 FYNNEI. V gave up 1 base and J gave up 3 bases; unmatched junction bases: 5. The CDR3 contains 15 residues. This clonotype was detected only a few times. Antigen unknown. General study results and limits: The authors' 13 V-J model separated ophthalmopathy from stable hyperthyroidism.

The genes are TRBV2 and TRBJ2-7, with 8 positions matching TRBD1. This clonotype was sampled from a man aged 45-65 years with Graves' hyperthyroidism. The source material was blood. The CDR3 is CASSEGTGSLYEQYF. The CDR3 DNA reads as TGTGCCAGCAGTGAAGGGACAGGGTCCCTCTACGAGCAGTACTTC.